These T cell receptor beta chains were read from a single sample in a study of blood T cell repertoires in COVID-19. Measured with immunoSEQ multiplex PCR; TCRdb has only the in-frame clones, and not every one. The sample includes about 70,000 clones, 80% to 90% of them seen just once. The material sequenced was peripheral blood. The receptors stem from a woman aged 18-30 years with acute or convalescent COVID-19. CDR3s include the opening cysteine and the closing phenylalanine or tryptophan. The D gene is left open where the match is weak. Some rows mark clone size as missing; the rest say once, few, many or name a class of expanded clone.

>TRBJ2-7|NA|TRBV20-1|NA
CSASLDIYEQYF
TGCAGTGCTAGTTTGGACATCTACGAGCAGTACTTC
>TRBJ2-5|TRBD2|TRBV19|NA
CASSSLAGQETQYF
TGTGCCAGTAGTTCGCTAGCGGGGCAAGAGACCCAGTACTTC
>TRBJ1-4|NA|TRBV2|NA
CASSRQAAEKLFF
TGTGCCAGCAGTCGACAGGCTGCTGAAAAACTGTTTTTT
>TRBJ1-1|NA|TRBV11-2|NA
CASSLVQNTEAFF
TGTGCCAGCAGCCTAGTCCAAAACACTGAAGCTTTCTTT
>TRBJ1-2|NA|TRBV6-5|NA
CASTGRGDYGYTF
TGTGCCAGCACGGGACGGGGGGATTATGGCTACACCTTC
>TRBJ1-4|NA|TRBV19|NA
CASSQYPERGEKLFF
TGTGCCAGTAGCCAATACCCCGAACGTGGCGAAAAACTGTTTTTT
>TRBJ2-2|NA|TRBV18|NA
CASSRGQLNTGELFF
TGTGCCAGCTCAAGGGGACAACTGAACACCGGGGAGCTGTTTTTT
>TRBJ2-5|TRBD2|TRBV30|NA
CAWKVSGGSLIQYF
TGTGCCTGGAAGGTTTCCGGGGGGAGCCTAATTCAGTACTTC
>TRBJ1-2|NA|TRBV6-1|once
CASSEWSGEGSGYTF
TGTGCCAGCAGTGAATGGTCCGGGGAGGGTAGTGGCTACACCTTC
>TRBJ1-6|NA|TRBV30|NA
CAWSVLHLGSPLHF
TGTGCCTGGAGTGTACTTCACCTAGGCTCACCCCTCCACTTT
>TRBJ1-1|NA|TRBV28|NA
CASSLGRYEAFF
TGTGCCAGCAGTTTAGGTCGGTATGAAGCTTTCTTT
>TRBJ1-5|NA|TRBV7-9|NA
CASSLAGPNQPQHF
TGTGCCAGCAGCCTGGCAGGTCCCAATCAGCCCCAGCATTTT
>TRBJ2-7|NA|TRBV30|NA
CAWTPLGAGYEQYF
TGTGCCTGGACTCCGCTGGGGGCCGGCTACGAGCAGTACTTC
>TRBJ1-1|NA|TRBV6-1|NA
CASSEPGETEAFF
TGTGCCAGCAGTGAACCAGGGGAAACTGAAGCTTTCTTT
>TRBJ1-1|NA|TRBV6-5|NA
CASSKYGEATEAFF
TGTGCCAGCAGTAAGTACGGGGAGGCCACTGAAGCTTTCTTT
>TRBJ2-7|TRBD2|TRBV5-4|NA
CASSFRGLAGGNEQYF
TGTGCCAGCAGCTTTAGGGGACTAGCGGGAGGTAACGAGCAGTACTTC
>TRBJ1-4|NA|TRBV28|NA
CASSSMGLPGEKLFF
TGTGCCAGCAGTTCCATGGGTCTTCCGGGTGAAAAACTGTTTTTT
>TRBJ1-3|TRBD1|TRBV4-1|few
CASSQLSGRDSTSGNTIYF
TGCGCCAGCAGCCAATTGTCTGGGCGGGACAGCACCTCTGGAAACACCATATATTTT
>TRBJ2-3|TRBD2|TRBV5-1|NA
CASSLAFSGLARTDTQYF
TGCGCCAGCAGCTTAGCATTCTCGGGACTAGCTAGGACAGATACGCAGTATTTT
>TRBJ1-5|NA|TRBV2|once
CASSALTRGGTGNQPQHF
TGTGCCAGCAGTGCTCTAACGAGGGGGGGGACGGGCAATCAGCCCCAGCATTTT
>TRBJ2-1|TRBD2|TRBV7-2|NA
CASRAGTSEYNEQFF
TGTGCCAGCAGAGCCGGGACTAGCGAATACAATGAGCAGTTCTTC
>TRBJ2-5|NA|TRBV28|NA
CASSLRAGGETQYF
TGTGCCAGCAGTTTAAGGGCAGGAGGGGAGACCCAGTACTTC
>TRBJ1-1|TRBD1|TRBV30|NA
CAWIRGTGGYNTEAFF
TGTGCCTGGATTCGCGGGACAGGGGGCTACAACACTGAAGCTTTCTTT
>TRBJ2-7|TRBD1|TRBV4-1|few
CASSQSQTGIDSTYEQYF
TGCGCCAGCAGCCAGAGCCAGACAGGGATCGATTCAACTTACGAGCAGTACTTC
>TRBJ1-1|TRBD1|TRBV5-1|NA
CASSQQGAAEAFF
TGCGCCAGCAGCCAGCAGGGGGCCGCTGAAGCTTTCTTT
>TRBJ2-3|NA|TRBV6-2/TRBV6-3|NA
CASSYLSGSTDTQYF
TGTGCCAGCAGTTATCTTAGCGGAAGCACAGATACGCAGTATTTT
>TRBJ2-7|TRBD2|TRBV27|NA
CASGLAGNYEQYF
TGTGCCTCCGGACTAGCGGGGAACTACGAGCAGTACTTC
>TRBJ1-2|TRBD1|TRBV28|NA
CASTTGQQNYGYTF
TGTGCCAGCACCACGGGACAGCAAAACTATGGCTACACCTTC
>TRBJ2-1|TRBD2|TRBV13|NA
CASSPGLAPPYNEQFF
TGTGCCAGCAGCCCGGGACTAGCTCCTCCCTACAATGAGCAGTTCTTC
>TRBJ1-6|TRBD1|TRBV27|NA
CASSLSRQGYSPLHF
TGTGCCAGCAGTTTATCCCGACAGGGGTACTCACCCCTCCACTTT
>TRBJ1-2|NA|TRBV2|NA
CASSRQAGYGYTF
TGTGCCAGCAGTCGACAGGCGGGCTATGGCTACACCTTC
>TRBJ1-6|NA|TRBV19|NA
CASSPREGSPLHF
TGTGCCAGTAGCCCCAGGGAGGGCTCACCCCTCCACTTT
>TRBJ2-2|NA|TRBV7-9|NA
CASSLSPGELFF
TGTGCCAGCAGCTTATCTCCCGGGGAGCTGTTTTTT
>TRBJ2-1|NA|TRBV5-1|NA
CASSLQWGGSNEQFF
TGCGCCAGCAGCTTGCAGTGGGGGGGCTCAAATGAGCAGTTCTTC
>TRBJ2-3|TRBD1|TRBV4-1|NA
CASSFDRGEDTQYF
TGCGCCAGCAGCTTTGACAGGGGTGAGGATACGCAGTATTTT
>TRBJ2-7|NA|TRBV28|NA
CASSLLYEQYF
TGTGCCAGCAGTTTACTTTACGAGCAGTACTTC
>TRBJ1-1|TRBD1|TRBV6-5|NA
CASSWDRGKMNTEAFF
TGTGCCAGCAGTTGGGACAGGGGGAAAATGAACACTGAAGCTTTCTTT
>TRBJ1-2|NA|TRBV15|NA
CATSRDHEFNYGYTF
TGTGCCACCAGCAGAGATCATGAGTTTAACTATGGCTACACCTTC
>TRBJ1-6|TRBD1|TRBV18|NA
CASSSADREDSPLHF
TGTGCCAGCTCATCCGCCGACAGGGAGGATTCACCCCTCCACTTT
>TRBJ1-5|NA|TRBV10-3|NA
CAISEQGNQPQHF
TGTGCCATCAGTGAACAGGGCAATCAGCCCCAGCATTTT
>TRBJ2-7|NA|TRBV25-1|NA
CASRSRETYEQYF
TGTGCCAGCAGATCAAGGGAGACTTACGAGCAGTACTTC
>TRBJ1-3|NA|TRBV30|few
CAWSVRLRDTIYF
TGTGCCTGGAGTGTACGATTGAGGGACACCATATATTTT
>TRBJ1-1|NA|TRBV11-2|few
CASSLNLERSTEAFF
TGTGCCAGCAGCTTAAATCTGGAGAGGAGCACTGAAGCTTTCTTT
>TRBJ1-2|NA|TRBV6-4|NA
CASSPNTGTGGYTF
TGTGCCAGCAGTCCAAATACGGGAACAGGGGGCTACACCTTC
>TRBJ1-5|TRBD1|TRBV20-1|NA
CSASPTGGSNQPQHF
TGCAGTGCTAGTCCGACAGGGGGTAGCAATCAGCCCCAGCATTTT
>TRBJ1-5|NA|TRBV28|once
CASSLAGQKNQPQHF
TGTGCCAGCAGTTTGGCCGGACAGAAAAATCAGCCCCAGCATTTT
>TRBJ1-4|NA|TRBV11-2|NA
CASSPAGANEKLFF
TGTGCCAGCAGCCCTGCTGGAGCTAATGAAAAACTGTTTTTT
>TRBJ1-5|TRBD1|TRBV27|NA
CASSLSYGTGKDQPQHF
TGTGCCAGCAGTTTATCATACGGGACAGGGAAGGATCAGCCCCAGCATTTT
>TRBJ2-5|NA|TRBV6-2/TRBV6-3|NA
CASSSASVTQYF
TGTGCCAGCAGTTCCGCGAGCGTGACCCAGTACTTC
>TRBJ1-1|NA|TRBV11-2|NA
CASSFGLEAFF
TGTGCCAGCAGCTTTGGACTTGAAGCTTTCTTT
>TRBJ1-1|NA|TRBV5-8|NA
CASQFPNTEAFF
TGTGCCAGCCAATTCCCGAACACTGAAGCTTTCTTT
>TRBJ2-3|NA|TRBV4-2|NA
CASSQSDRSYSTDTQYF
TGTGCCAGCAGCCAATCAGACAGGAGCTATAGCACAGATACGCAGTATTTT
>TRBJ1-1|NA|TRBV27|few
CASRRSGVSTEAFF
TGTGCCAGCAGGAGGTCCGGGGTTAGTACTGAAGCTTTCTTT
>TRBJ1-6|NA|TRBV23-1|NA
CASSQARGPSSYNSPLHF
TGCGCCAGCAGTCAAGCGCGAGGTCCGAGCTCCTATAATTCACCCCTCCACTTT
>TRBJ1-5|TRBD1|TRBV2|NA
CASSPTGTGNQPQHF
TGTGCCAGCAGCCCGACAGGGACCGGCAATCAGCCCCAGCATTTT
>TRBJ1-1|NA|TRBV3-1/TRBV3-2|once
CASSQDQVGGGTEAFF
TGTGCCAGCAGCCAAGATCAGGTGGGAGGGGGCACTGAAGCTTTCTTT
>TRBJ2-2|NA|TRBV11-2|once
CASSSALNTGELFF
TGTGCCAGCAGCTCCGCACTGAACACCGGGGAGCTGTTTTTT
>TRBJ1-5|TRBD1|TRBV7-2|NA
CAGSPGQGLQPQHF
TGTGCCGGCAGCCCGGGACAGGGTCTACAGCCCCAGCATTTT
>TRBJ1-4|NA|TRBV2|NA
CASRRLETNEKLFF
TGTGCCAGCAGGCGCCTCGAGACTAATGAAAAACTGTTTTTT
>TRBJ2-1|NA|TRBV5-1|NA
CASGLWGLSSYNEQFF
TGCGCCAGCGGACTTTGGGGATTGAGCTCCTACAATGAGCAGTTCTTC